The 10 T cell receptor beta chains listed next were all sequenced from one sample in a study of cytomegalovirus exposure and HLA in healthy donors. The primer mix had 60 Vbeta and 13 Jbeta primers. Profiled with immunoSEQ multiplex PCR; TCRdb holds only in-frame clones, not every one. This table has 140,000 to 150,000 clones, around 75% appearing once. The sequencing input was PBMCs. The origin of the receptors is a man aged 60-69 years in good health and CMV-seronegative.

In DNA, the CDR3 is TGTGCCAGCAGCTCCAGGGAGACCCAGTACTTC. Translation: CASSSRETQYF. This sequence joins TRBV7-2 and TRBJ2-5; D is unclear. V shed 4 bases and J shed 5 bases, with 5 bases lying between them. The CDR3 has 11 residues. Germline CDR1 SGHTA, CDR2 FQGNSA.

The rearrangement joins TRBV4-1 to TRBJ1-4, with a weak D call TRBD1 (6 bases). CDR3 size: 16 residues. CDR1 MGHRA and CDR2 YSYEKL come from the germline V gene. Deletions cut 4 bases from V and 5 bases from J, with 17 bases between. CDR3: CASSPTQGQRNEKLFF. CDR3 nucleotides: TGCGCCAGCAGCCCCACTCAGGGGCAGAGGAATGAAAAACTGTTTTTT.

The V and J genes are TRBV5-1 and TRBJ2-5; perhaps TRBD2 as D (5 bases). CDR1 and CDR2 (germline): SGHRS, YFSETQ. The CDR3 length is 14 residues. V was clipped by 1 base and J by 4 bases, with 11 bases between them. CDR3 DNA sequence: TGCGCCAGCAGCTTGACGGACGGAGGAGAGACCCAGTACTTC. Its protein product is CASSLTDGGETQYF. Complete variable domain (other parts from reference TRBV5-1 and TRBJ2-5): KAGVTQTPRYLIKTRGQQVTLSCSPISGHRSVSWYQQTPGQGLQFLFEYFSETQRNKGNFPGRFSGRQFSNSRSEMNVSTLELGDSALYLCASSLTDGGETQYFGPGTRLLVL.

The genes are TRBV4-1 and TRBJ2-4; D is ambiguous. Germline CDR1 and CDR2: MGHRA and YSYEKL. The V end was cut by 0 bases, the J end by 2 bases, with 8 bases between. This CDR3 is 15 amino acids long. The CDR3 is CASSQEGVTKNIQYF. The CDR3 DNA reads TGCGCCAGCAGCCAAGAGGGCGTGACCAAAAACATTCAGTACTTC.

The genes are TRBV11-2 and TRBJ2-1; 7 positions agree with TRBD1. Per germline, CDR1 SGHAT and CDR2 FQNNGV. The CDR3 has 15 amino acids. Trimming at V came to 6 bases and at J to 15 bases, leaving 20 bases not matched to a gene. The CDR3 nucleotides read TGTGCCAGCAGTTCCGTCTCCGGGACAGCCTCAAGCCGGTTCTTC. It encodes CASSSVSGTASSRFF.

A remark on this clone: A junction boundary mismatches the germline segment, possibly from a read error. The same CDR3 is also encoded by other DNA sequences in this sample. The chain carries TRBV29-1 and TRBJ1-1; TRBD1 agrees at 8 bases. Germline V CDR1 and CDR2: SQVTM, ANQGSEA. This CDR3 has 13 residues. The CDR3 here is CSVGDRLNTEAFF. CDR3 DNA: TGCAGCGTCGGGGACAGGCTGAACACTGAGGCTTTCTTT.

The chain has TRBV19 and TRBJ2-3; 10 bases match TRBD1. With 5 bases clipped from V and 4 bases from J, the junction kept 9 bases outside the gene matches. CDR1 is LNHDA, CDR2 SQIVND, per germline (reference sequence). The CDR3 runs 16 residues. CDR3 loop: CASSLPGQGRSDTQYF. CDR3 nucleotides: TGTGCCAGTAGTCTACCGGGACAGGGGCGTTCAGATACGCAGTATTTT. The full variable domain, rest sourced from reference TRBV19 and TRBJ2-3, is DGGITQSPKYLFRKEGQNVTLSCEQNLNHDAMYWYRQDPGQGLRLIYYSQIVNDFQKGDIAEGYSVSREKKESFPLTVTSAQKNPTAFYLCASSLPGQGRSDTQYFGPGTRLTVL.

This chain links TRBV29-1 with TRBJ1-1, with D possibly matching TRBD1 (6 bases). The CDR3 sequence is 9 residues long. Germline V gives CDR1 SQVTM, CDR2 ANQGSEA. With 8 bases removed from V and 8 bases from J, the gap between germline ends came to 9 bases. The CDR3 protein is CSFGQEAFF. CDR3 DNA sequence: TGCAGCTTTGGACAGGAAGCTTTCTTT.

V is TRBV18 and J is TRBJ1-1, with 8 positions matching TRBD1. This CDR3 has 13 amino acids. After removal of 1 base from V and 6 bases from J, the junction contained 1 base not matched to a gene. Germline assignment: CDR1 KGHSH and CDR2 LQKENI. The CDR3 protein is CASSPQTGAEAFF. In DNA form, the CDR3 reads TGTGCCAGCTCACCACAGACAGGGGCTGAAGCTTTCTTT.

The chain has TRBV28 and TRBJ1-2; a possible D gene is TRBD1 (6 bases). Trimming pared 2 bases from V and 5 bases from J, leaving 15 bases between. Germline CDR1 and CDR2: MDHEN and SYDVKM. This CDR3 has 15 amino acids. This CDR3 is CASSLGGTPLYGYTF. The CDR3 coding sequence is TGTGCCAGCAGTTTAGGGGGCACCCCCCTATATGGCTACACCTTC.